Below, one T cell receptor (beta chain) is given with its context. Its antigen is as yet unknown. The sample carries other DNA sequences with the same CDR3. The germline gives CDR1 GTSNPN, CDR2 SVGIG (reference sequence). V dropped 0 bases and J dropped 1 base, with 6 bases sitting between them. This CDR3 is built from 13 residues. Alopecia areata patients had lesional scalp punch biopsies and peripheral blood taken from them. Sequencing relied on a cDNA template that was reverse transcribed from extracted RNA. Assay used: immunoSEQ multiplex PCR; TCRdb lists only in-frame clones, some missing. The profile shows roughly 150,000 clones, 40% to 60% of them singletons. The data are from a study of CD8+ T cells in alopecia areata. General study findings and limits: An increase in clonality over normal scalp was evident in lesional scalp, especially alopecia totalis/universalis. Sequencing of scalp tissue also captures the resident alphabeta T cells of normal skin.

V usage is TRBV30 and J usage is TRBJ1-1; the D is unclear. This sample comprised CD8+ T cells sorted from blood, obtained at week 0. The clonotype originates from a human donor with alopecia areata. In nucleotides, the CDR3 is TGTGCCTGGAGTGTCCAACGGAACACTGAAGCTTTCTTT. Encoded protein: CAWSVQRNTEAFF.